Described below is a single TCR beta chain sequence and its context. This same CDR3 is encoded by further DNA sequences in the sample. The data originate from a study of shared T cell receptors in the human thymus. V shed 2 bases, J shed 2 bases, and the junction held 1 base outside the gene matches. The CDR3 is 14 amino acids. Germline V gene data show CDR1 as MNHEY and CDR2 as SMNVEV (reference sequence). Only in-frame clones appear in the TCRdb table, and some are missing; sequencing was by immunoSEQ multiplex PCR. The sample consists of almost 550,000 clones, about 84% of them appearing once. These data were also reused for a study on human thymus T cells. That paper notes: It was from resections taken during corrective heart surgery that the thymus tissue came. Highly overlapping thymic repertoires among unrelated individuals were reported in related research.

The specimen was thymocytes. The source of this sequence is a boy in the first two years of life with a congenital heart defect. The V and J genes are TRBV27 and TRBJ1-2; 8 bases match TRBD1. CDR3 in amino acids: CASSLRQGNYGYTF. The CDR3 DNA follows: TGTGCCAGCAGTTTACGACAGGGGAACTATGGCTACACCTTC.